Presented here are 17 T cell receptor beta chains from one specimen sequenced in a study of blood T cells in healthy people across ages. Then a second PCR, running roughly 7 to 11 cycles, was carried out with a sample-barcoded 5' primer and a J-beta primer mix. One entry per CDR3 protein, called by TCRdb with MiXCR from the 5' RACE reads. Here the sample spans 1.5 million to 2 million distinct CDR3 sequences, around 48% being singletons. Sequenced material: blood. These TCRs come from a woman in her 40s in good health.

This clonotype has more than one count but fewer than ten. The CDR3 DNA is TGTGCCAGCAGCTTAGTACCACTAGCTCTTGAGCAGTTCTTC. Its translation is CASSLVPLALEQFF. This chain uses TRBV7-2 with TRBJ2-1, with D possibly being TRBD2 (6 bases). Germline CDR1 reads SGHTA; CDR2 reads FQGNSA. The V and J ends lost 1 base and 9 bases respectively, with 13 bases between them. The CDR3 totals 14 residues. The full variable domain, its missing parts supplied by reference TRBV7-2 and TRBJ2-1, is GAGVSQSPSNKVTEKGKDVELRCDPISGHTALYWYRQSLGQGLEFLIYFQGNSAPDKSGLPSDRFSAERTGGSVSTLTIQRTQQEDSAVYLCASSLVPLALEQFFGPGTRLTVL.

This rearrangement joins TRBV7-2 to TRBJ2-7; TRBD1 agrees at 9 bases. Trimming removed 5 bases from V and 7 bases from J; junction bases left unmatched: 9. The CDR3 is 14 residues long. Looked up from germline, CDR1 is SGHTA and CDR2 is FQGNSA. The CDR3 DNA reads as TGTGCCAGCAGCCCCCGGGACAGGGACAATGAGCAGTACTTC. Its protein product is CASSPRDRDNEQYF.

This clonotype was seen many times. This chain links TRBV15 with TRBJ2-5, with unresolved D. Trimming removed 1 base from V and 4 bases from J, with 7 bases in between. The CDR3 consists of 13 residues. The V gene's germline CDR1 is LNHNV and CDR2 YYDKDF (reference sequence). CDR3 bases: TGTGCCACCAGCAGAGTTCCAGCAGAGACCCAGTACTTC. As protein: CATSRVPAETQYF. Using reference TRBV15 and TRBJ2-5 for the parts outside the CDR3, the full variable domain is DAMVIQNPRYQVTQFGKPVTLSCSQTLNHNVMYWYQQKSSQAPKLLFHYYDKDFNNEADTPDNFQSRRPNTSFCFLDIRSPGLGDTAMYLCATSRVPAETQYFGPGTRLLVL.

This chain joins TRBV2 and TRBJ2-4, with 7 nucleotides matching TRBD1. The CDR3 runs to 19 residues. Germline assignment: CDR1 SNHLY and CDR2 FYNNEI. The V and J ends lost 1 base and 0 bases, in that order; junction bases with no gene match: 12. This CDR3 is CASSEEAGGRIIAKNIQYF. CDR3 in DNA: TGTGCCAGCAGTGAAGAGGCAGGGGGACGCATTATAGCCAAAAACATTCAGTACTTC.

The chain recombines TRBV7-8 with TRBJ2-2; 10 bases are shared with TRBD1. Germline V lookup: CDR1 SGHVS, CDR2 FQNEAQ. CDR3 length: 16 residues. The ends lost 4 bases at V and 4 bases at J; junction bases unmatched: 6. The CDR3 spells CASSSRTGGITGELFF. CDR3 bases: TGTGCCAGCAGCTCCCGGACAGGGGGGATCACCGGGGAGCTGTTTTTT. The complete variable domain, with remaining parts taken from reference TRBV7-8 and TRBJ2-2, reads GAGVSQSPRYKVAKRGQDVALRCDPISGHVSLFWYQQALGQGPEFLTYFQNEAQLDKSGLPSDRFFAERPEGSVSTLKIQRTQQEDSAVYLCASSSRTGGITGELFFGEGSRLTVL.

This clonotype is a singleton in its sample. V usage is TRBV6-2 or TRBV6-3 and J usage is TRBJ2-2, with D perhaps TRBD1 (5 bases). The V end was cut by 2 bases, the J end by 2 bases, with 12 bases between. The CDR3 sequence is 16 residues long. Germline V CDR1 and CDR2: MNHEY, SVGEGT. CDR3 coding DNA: TGTGCCAGCAGTTACGCTACAGGTGTAAACACCGGGGAGCTGTTTTTT. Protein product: CASSYATGVNTGELFF.

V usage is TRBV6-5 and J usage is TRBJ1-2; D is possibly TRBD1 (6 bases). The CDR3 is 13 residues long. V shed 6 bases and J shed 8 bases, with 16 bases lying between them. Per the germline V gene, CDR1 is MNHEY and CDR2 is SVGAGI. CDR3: CASRTKGRGGYTF. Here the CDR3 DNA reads TGTGCCAGCAGGACTAAGGGTAGGGGGGGCTACACCTTC.

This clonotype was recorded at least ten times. CDR3: CASSQLAGDAYEQYF. The CDR3 DNA reads as TGCGCCAGCAGCCAACTAGCGGGGGACGCCTACGAGCAGTACTTC. The rearrangement joins TRBV4-3 to TRBJ2-7; the match to TRBD2 covers 10 bases. Germline trimming cut 2 bases from V and 2 bases from J; bases unmatched to any gene: 3. Germline V CDR1 and CDR2: LGHNA, YSLEER. The CDR3 length is 15 residues.

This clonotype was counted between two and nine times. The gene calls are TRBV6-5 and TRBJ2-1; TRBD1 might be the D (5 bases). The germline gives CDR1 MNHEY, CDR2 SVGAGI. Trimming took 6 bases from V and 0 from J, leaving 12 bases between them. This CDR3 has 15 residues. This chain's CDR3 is CASRGSTDSYNEQFF. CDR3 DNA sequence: TGTGCCAGCAGGGGATCGACAGACTCCTACAATGAGCAGTTCTTC.

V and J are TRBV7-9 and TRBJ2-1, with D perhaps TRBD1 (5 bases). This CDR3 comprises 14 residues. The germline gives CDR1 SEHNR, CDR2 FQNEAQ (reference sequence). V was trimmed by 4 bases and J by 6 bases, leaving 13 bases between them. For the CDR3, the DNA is TGTGCCAGCAGCTCGGGCAGGGCCCCCAATGAGCAGTTCTTC. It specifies CASSSGRAPNEQFF.

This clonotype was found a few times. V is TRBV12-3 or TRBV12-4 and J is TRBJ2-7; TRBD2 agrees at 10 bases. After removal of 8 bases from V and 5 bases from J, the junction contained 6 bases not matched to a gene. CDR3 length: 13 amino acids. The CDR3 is CASGSSGGDEQYF. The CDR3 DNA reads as TGTGCCAGCGGGTCTAGCGGGGGCGACGAGCAGTACTTC.

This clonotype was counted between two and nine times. CDR3 coding DNA: TGTGCCAGCAGTTTGAACAGCCACCCTTATAATGAAAAACTGTTTTTT. Translated: CASSLNSHPYNEKLFF. The V gene is TRBV28, the J gene TRBJ1-4; D unresolved. Germline values: CDR1 MDHEN, CDR2 SYDVKM. V lost 3 bases and J 4 bases, leaving 15 bases between the germline ends. This CDR3 has 16 amino acids. Drawing the rest from reference TRBV28 and TRBJ1-4, the complete variable domain is DVKVTQSSRYLVKRTGEKVFLECVQDMDHENMFWYRQDPGLGLRLIYFSYDVKMKEKGDIPEGYSVSREKKERFSLILESASTNQTSMYLCASSLNSHPYNEKLFFGSGTQLSVL.

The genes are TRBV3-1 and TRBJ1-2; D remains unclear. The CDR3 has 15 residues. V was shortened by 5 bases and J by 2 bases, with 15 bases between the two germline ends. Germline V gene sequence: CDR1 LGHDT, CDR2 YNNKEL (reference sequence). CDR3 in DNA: TGTGCCAGCAGCAAAGGCATGGGCATGAACTATGGCTACACCTTC. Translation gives CASSKGMGMNYGYTF.

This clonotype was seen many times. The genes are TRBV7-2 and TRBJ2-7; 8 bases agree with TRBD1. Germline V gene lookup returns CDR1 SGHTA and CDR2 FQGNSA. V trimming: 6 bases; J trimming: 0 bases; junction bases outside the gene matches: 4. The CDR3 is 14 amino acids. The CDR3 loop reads CASSPRGPSYEQYF. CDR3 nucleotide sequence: TGTGCCAGCAGTCCCAGGGGGCCCTCCTACGAGCAGTACTTC.

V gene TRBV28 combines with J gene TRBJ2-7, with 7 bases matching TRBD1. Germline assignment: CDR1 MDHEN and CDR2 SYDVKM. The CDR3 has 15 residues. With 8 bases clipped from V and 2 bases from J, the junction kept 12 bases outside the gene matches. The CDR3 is CASGSRTGLTYEQYF. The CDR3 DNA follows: TGTGCCAGCGGTTCGAGGACAGGATTAACCTACGAGCAGTACTTC.

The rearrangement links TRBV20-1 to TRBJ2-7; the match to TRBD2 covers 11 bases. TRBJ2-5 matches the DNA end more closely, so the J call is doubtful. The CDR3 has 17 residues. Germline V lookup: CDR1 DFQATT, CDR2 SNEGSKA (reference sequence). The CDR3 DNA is TGCAGTGCTAGTGGTATACTAGCGGGGGAGAGTTGGGAGACCCAGTACTTC. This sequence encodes CSASGILAGESWETQYF.

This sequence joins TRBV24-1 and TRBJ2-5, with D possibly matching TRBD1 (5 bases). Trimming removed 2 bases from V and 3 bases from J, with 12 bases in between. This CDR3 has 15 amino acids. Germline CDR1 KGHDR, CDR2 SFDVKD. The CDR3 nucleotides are TGTGCCACCAGTGATTCGGCAGGGTTGAAAGAGACCCAGTACTTC. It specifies CATSDSAGLKETQYF.